The T cell receptor beta chain described here comes from a study of T cell clonotyping in hematopoietic cell transplantation. Points from the study as a whole: Broader posttransplant TCR repertoire diversity was predicted by graft donor and pretransplant recipient Inverse Simpson Index values. At the given depth, recipient repertoires were over 95% de novo clonotypes.

V shed 0 bases and J shed 4 bases, with 9 bases lying between them. CDR1 is SGHVS and CDR2 is FQNEAQ in the germline V gene. The CDR3 consists of 14 residues. Data came from immunoSEQ multiplex PCR; TCRdb stores just in-frame clones and leaves some out. The sample includes approximately 42,000 clones, 95% of them seen just once. Details on this clone: Its specificity is unknown.

This TCR came from a young man in good health. Some clones in this sample may be carry-over from other donors' samples. The gene calls are TRBV7-8 and TRBJ1-1; D unresolved. The sample taken for sequencing was peripheral blood mononuclear cells. CDR3 region: CASSLARVGTEAFF. CDR3 nucleotides: TGTGCCAGCAGCTTAGCGAGGGTTGGCACTGAAGCTTTCTTT.